Each of the 27 T cell receptor beta chains below was sequenced from the same sample in a study of blood T cell repertoires in COVID-19. TCRdb keeps only in-frame clones here, not all; method: immunoSEQ multiplex PCR. The sample carries just under 150,000 clones, approximately 89% recorded once. The sequenced sample consisted of peripheral blood. The receptors were gathered from a human donor in a cohort sampled during active COVID-19.

This CDR3 is CASSLGQGEGYTF. DNA of the CDR3: TGTGCCAGCAGTTTAGGGCAGGGGGAGGGCTACACCTTC. The genes are TRBV12-3 or TRBV12-4 and TRBJ1-2; 7 nucleotides agree with TRBD1. This CDR3 spans 13 amino acids. The ends lost 1 base at V and 8 bases at J; junction bases unmatched: 4.

V usage is TRBV7-2 and J usage is TRBJ1-3, with a tentative D call TRBD1 (5 bases). Germline assignment: CDR1 SGHTA and CDR2 FQGNSA. The CDR3 is made up of 15 amino acids. V was clipped by 1 base and J by 0 bases, with 7 bases between them. The CDR3 region has the DNA TGTGCCAGCAGCTTAGTCGGGGGCTCTGGAAACACCATATATTTT. It yields the protein CASSLVGGSGNTIYF.

This clone was seen more than once but under ten times. The chain has TRBV10-2 and TRBJ1-3; D gene ambiguous. This CDR3 contains 13 residues. Trimming removed 8 bases at V and 8 bases at J, with 16 bases between. Germline V lookup: CDR1 WSHSY, CDR2 SAAADI. CDR3 in DNA: TGCGCCAGCCTAAGGCCAGAGGCGGACACCATATATTTT. This encodes CASLRPEADTIYF.

The chain links TRBV7-3 to TRBJ1-2; unclear D gene. The CDR3 has 15 amino acids. V lost 2 bases and J lost 2, with 12 bases in between. In germline, CDR1 is SGHTA, CDR2 FQGTGA. The CDR3 region is CASSLSAGRNYGYTF. The CDR3 nucleotides read TGTGCCAGCAGCTTATCTGCGGGAAGGAACTATGGCTACACCTTC. Together with reference TRBV7-3 and TRBJ1-2, the CDR3 gives the full variable domain: GAGVSQTPSNKVTEKGKYVELRCDPISGHTALYWYRQSLGQGPEFLIYFQGTGAADDSGLPNDRFFAVRPEGSVSTLKIQRTERGDSAVYLCASSLSAGRNYGYTFGSGTRLTVV.

The V call is TRBV19, the J call TRBJ2-5, with 8 bases fitting TRBD1. The length of the CDR3 is 14 residues. The V gene end was trimmed by 10 bases and the J gene end by 0 bases; junction bases not matched to a gene: 7. Germline loops: CDR1 LNHDA, CDR2 SQIVND (reference sequence). The CDR3 sequence: CATSKDRDQETQYF. CDR3 sequence (DNA): TGTGCCACCTCTAAGGACAGGGACCAAGAGACCCAGTACTTC.

This clone is a singleton in its sample. The rearrangement uses TRBV12-3 or TRBV12-4 and TRBJ2-2; 7 bases fit TRBD1. The CDR3 has 13 amino acids. Trimming took 8 bases from V and 5 from J; bases not matched to a gene: 5. CDR3 sequence reads: CASETGMTGELFF. The CDR3 bases are TGTGCCAGCGAGACAGGGATGACCGGGGAGCTGTTTTTT.

The J gene is TRBJ1-2, the V gene TRBV29-1; 8 bases fit TRBD1. The length of the CDR3 is 15 residues. The trim removed 4 bases at V and 4 bases at J, leaving 11 bases unmatched. The germline V gene encodes CDR1 SQVTM and CDR2 ANQGSEA. The CDR3 loop reads CSVAARGHLAYGYTF. In nucleotides, the CDR3 is TGCAGCGTTGCGGCCAGGGGGCATCTAGCCTATGGCTACACCTTC.

This rearrangement joins TRBV4-2 to TRBJ2-7; no definite D call. Germline values: CDR1 LGHNA, CDR2 YNFKEQ. The CDR3 has 12 residues. Deletions cut 0 bases from V and 7 bases from J, with 7 bases between. The CDR3 nucleotides read TGTGCCAGCAGCCAAGATCAGGAAGAGCAGTACTTC. It codes for CASSQDQEEQYF.

The genes are TRBV5-1 and TRBJ2-2; 10 nucleotides line up with TRBD2. This CDR3 is built from 16 residues. After removal of 6 bases from V and 0 bases from J, the junction contained 5 bases not matched to a gene. Germline V CDR1 and CDR2: SGHRS, YFSETQ. The CDR3 region has the DNA TGCGCCAGCAAGGTAGCGGGGGGACCGAACACCGGGGAGCTGTTTTTT. This codes for CASKVAGGPNTGELFF. Full variable domain (missing parts from reference TRBV5-1 and TRBJ2-2): KAGVTQTPRYLIKTRGQQVTLSCSPISGHRSVSWYQQTPGQGLQFLFEYFSETQRNKGNFPGRFSGRQFSNSRSEMNVSTLELGDSALYLCASKVAGGPNTGELFFGEGSRLTVL.

The chain links TRBV4-2 to TRBJ2-7, with D uncertain. Per the germline V gene, CDR1 is LGHNA and CDR2 is YNFKEQ. CDR3 length: 14 amino acids. The V end was cut by 1 base, the J end by 1 base, with 8 bases between. CDR3 in amino acids: CASSQGLLSYEQYF. The CDR3, as DNA: TGTGCCAGCAGCCAAGGTCTACTATCCTACGAGCAGTACTTC.

The rearrangement joins TRBV2 to TRBJ1-2; TRBD1 matches at 10 bases. Germline lookup yields CDR1 SNHLY and CDR2 FYNNEI. Trimming removed 10 bases from V and 2 bases from J; junction bases left unmatched: 4. This CDR3 has 13 residues. CDR3 bases: TGTGCCACCTCGACAGGGGGCAACTATGGCTACACCTTC. Translation gives CATSTGGNYGYTF.

This chain links TRBV5-6 with TRBJ2-2; D possibly corresponds to TRBD2 (6 bases). The CDR3 is 14 residues long. Germline lookup yields CDR1 SGHDT and CDR2 YYEEEE. Trimming removed 2 bases from V and 9 bases from J, with 14 bases in between. The CDR3 nucleotides read TGTGCCAGCAGCTTTCGGGGGAGCTACCGGGAGCTGTTTTTT. This translates into CASSFRGSYRELFF.

The CDR3 DNA sequence: TGTGCCAGCAGCCAAGACCCAACAGATACGCAGTATTTT. Amino acids: CASSQDPTDTQYF. The chain uses TRBV3-1 (or the pseudogene TRBV3-2) and TRBJ2-3; no clear D gene. The CDR3 has 13 amino acids. V lost 0 bases to trimming and J lost 3 bases, with 4 bases between them. Germline V CDR1 and CDR2: LGHDT, YNNKEL (reference sequence).

This clone was observed once. This chain connects TRBV25-1 to TRBJ2-1; TRBD1 might be the D (6 bases). V was cut by 3 bases and J by 4 bases, with 16 bases left in between. The germline CDR1 and CDR2 sequences are MGHDK and SYGVNS. The CDR3 length is 16 residues. CDR3 sequence: CASSEPGARKYNEQFF. The CDR3 DNA sequence: TGTGCCAGCAGTGAGCCAGGGGCGCGAAAGTACAATGAGCAGTTCTTC.

The CDR3, as DNA: TGCGCCAGCAGCCTGAGAGGCAATCAGCCCCAGCATTTT. It codes for CASSLRGNQPQHF. This chain connects TRBV5-1 to TRBJ1-5; D uncertain. The length of the CDR3 is 13 residues. V was cut by 4 bases and J by 2 bases, with 7 bases left in between. Per the germline V gene, CDR1 is SGHRS and CDR2 is YFSETQ.

The chain has TRBV6-2 or TRBV6-3 and TRBJ2-3; 9 bases align to TRBD2. Germline CDR1 and CDR2: MNHEY and SVGEGT. CDR3 length: 16 residues. V lost 0 bases and J lost 3; bases outside the gene matches: 4. This CDR3 reads CASSYSAGGRTDTQYF. The CDR3 coding sequence is TGTGCCAGCAGTTACTCGGCGGGGGGGCGAACAGATACGCAGTATTTT.

This rearrangement joins TRBV5-4 to TRBJ2-7; TRBD1 is a possible D gene (6 bases). The length of the CDR3 is 15 residues. Germline V lookup: CDR1 SGHNT, CDR2 YYREEE (reference sequence). Trimming pared 5 bases from V and 2 bases from J, leaving 17 bases between. CDR3 nucleotide sequence: TGTGCCAGCAGTTACTCTGGGACAAAGACCTACGAGCAGTACTTC. Protein product: CASSYSGTKTYEQYF.

This clone was observed once. The chain employs TRBV9 and TRBJ2-1; maybe TRBD1 (8 bases). V was shortened by 2 bases and J by 4 bases, with 16 bases between the two germline ends. Germline CDR1 is SGDLS and CDR2 is YYNGEE. The CDR3 sequence is 16 residues long. This chain's CDR3 is CASSVYYRGGYNEQFF. In nucleotides, the CDR3 is TGTGCCAGCAGCGTTTATTACAGGGGGGGTTACAATGAGCAGTTCTTC. The variable domain in full, with the rest retrieved from reference TRBV9 and TRBJ2-1, is DSGVTQTPKHLITATGQRVTLRCSPRSGDLSVYWYQQSLDQGLQFLIQYYNGEERAKGNILERFSAQQFPDLHSELNLSSLELGDSALYFCASSVYYRGGYNEQFFGPGTRLTVL.

In DNA, the CDR3 is TGCGCCAGCAGGAGGGGGCCGAACACCGGGGAGCTGTTTTTT. Translating it yields CASRRGPNTGELFF. V and J are TRBV5-1 and TRBJ2-2; TRBD1 matches at 7 bases. V lost 5 bases, J lost 0 bases, and 1 base stayed unmatched. The CDR3 length is 14 residues. CDR1 is SGHRS and CDR2 is YFSETQ in the germline V gene.

The chain couples TRBV7-9 to TRBJ2-2; TRBD2 might be the D (6 bases). Germline V gene data show CDR1 as SEHNR and CDR2 as FQNEAQ (reference sequence). Trimming removed 7 bases at V and 7 bases at J, with 13 bases between. The CDR3 spans 13 residues. CDR3 protein: CASTKGEVGELFF. The CDR3 region has the DNA TGTGCCAGCACCAAAGGGGAGGTCGGGGAGCTGTTTTTT.

The chain combines TRBV5-1 with TRBJ1-4, with TRBD1 as a possible D gene (5 bases). Germline V gene sequence: CDR1 SGHRS, CDR2 YFSETQ. Trimming cost V 4 bases and J 4 bases, with 8 bases left between them. CDR3 length equals 13 residues. CDR3 loop: CASSQGYNEKLFF. The DNA for the CDR3 is TGCGCCAGCAGCCAGGGCTATAATGAAAAACTGTTTTTT. Using reference TRBV5-1 and TRBJ1-4 for the parts outside the CDR3, the full variable domain is KAGVTQTPRYLIKTRGQQVTLSCSPISGHRSVSWYQQTPGQGLQFLFEYFSETQRNKGNFPGRFSGRQFSNSRSEMNVSTLELGDSALYLCASSQGYNEKLFFGSGTQLSVL.

The V and J genes are TRBV3-1 (or the pseudogene TRBV3-2) and TRBJ2-1, with D possibly matching TRBD2 (5 bases). Trimming pared 0 bases from V and 5 bases from J, leaving 14 bases between. The CDR3 contains 16 residues. Germline-derived CDR1 and CDR2 are LGHDT and YNNKEL (reference sequence). CDR3 bases: TGTGCCAGCAGCCAAGATTCACGGCTAGCCAACAATGAGCAGTTCTTC. Its translation: CASSQDSRLANNEQFF.

This chain joins TRBV7-3 and TRBJ1-4, with 8 bases that match TRBD1. The CDR3 is 13 residues long. Per germline, CDR1 SGHTA and CDR2 FQGTGA. J gave up 8 bases and V 6 bases, and 5 bases lay outside the gene matches. CDR3 protein: CASSQGQGEKLFF. The CDR3 DNA reads as TGTGCCAGCAGTCAAGGACAGGGCGAAAAACTGTTTTTT.

A note on this clone: This CDR3 is also generated by other DNA sequences in the sample. V gene TRBV12-5 combines with J gene TRBJ1-3; D gene unclear. The ends were cut back, 5 bases at V and 0 bases at J, with 8 bases in the middle. Germline CDR1 is LGHNT and CDR2 is FRNRAP. CDR3 length: 14 residues. The CDR3: CASGRGRSGNTIYF. The CDR3 DNA follows: TGTGCTAGTGGTAGAGGCCGCTCTGGAAACACCATATATTTT.

The V call is TRBV10-2, the J call TRBJ1-1; TRBD1 is a possible D gene (6 bases). Trimming shortened V by 6 bases and J by 1 base, and 9 bases separated the two germline ends. The germline gives CDR1 WSHSY, CDR2 SAAADI. The CDR3 totals 13 residues. The CDR3 DNA follows: TGCGCCAGCAGCACACAGGGGAACACTGAAGCTTTCTTT. Its protein product is CASSTQGNTEAFF.

V gene TRBV13 combines with J gene TRBJ2-2, with D tentatively TRBD1 (6 bases). The germline V gene encodes CDR1 PRHDT and CDR2 FYEKMQ (reference sequence). The CDR3 extends over 14 amino acids. With 5 bases removed from V and 1 base from J, the gap between germline ends came to 8 bases. The CDR3 nucleotides read TGTGCCAGCAGCACGACAGGGAACACCGGGGAGCTGTTTTTT. Protein: CASSTTGNTGELFF.

CDR3 in amino acids: CASSTAGGDYGYTF. CDR3 coding DNA: TGTGCCAGCAGTACGGCAGGGGGCGACTATGGCTACACCTTC. This chain uses TRBV5-5 with TRBJ1-2; 8 nucleotides align to TRBD1. The V gene end was trimmed by 5 bases and the J gene end by 3 bases; junction bases not matched to a gene: 6. The germline gives CDR1 SGHKS, CDR2 YYEKEE (reference sequence). The CDR3 totals 14 residues.